The 5 T cell receptor beta chains below come from one sample, sequenced in a study of CD8 T cells in ankylosing spondylitis. One entry per CDR3 protein, called by TCRdb with MiXCR from the 5' RACE reads. The profile covers 25,000 to 35,000 distinct CDR3 sequences, with around 5% appearing a single time and about 1.7% taken by the ten largest. Sequenced sample: blood, either unsorted or a sorted T cell fraction (not recorded which). The receptors stem from a female donor with ankylosing spondylitis or in good health (not recorded which).

This clonotype was seen at least ten times. The chain couples TRBV9 to TRBJ2-7; 10 bases are a match to TRBD2. The ends lost 3 bases at V and 4 bases at J; junction bases unmatched: 10. Germline V gene lookup returns CDR1 SGDLS and CDR2 YYNGEE. The CDR3 has 16 amino acids. The CDR3 is CASSAQSGRAAYEQYF. Written as DNA, the CDR3 is TGTGCCAGCAGCGCCCAGAGCGGGAGGGCGGCATACGAGCAGTACTTC.

This clonotype was recorded many times. This chain connects TRBV19 to TRBJ2-3; TRBD1 matches 11 bases. Germline CDR1 LNHDA, CDR2 SQIVND (reference sequence). The CDR3 is made up of 16 amino acids. J lost 0 bases, V lost 3 bases, and 2 bases had no gene match. CDR3 DNA: TGTGCCAGTAGTATGGACAGGGGGCGCAGCACAGATACGCAGTATTTT. The encoded protein is CASSMDRGRSTDTQYF.

This clonotype showed up many times. The J gene is TRBJ1-2, the V gene TRBV9; D perhaps matches TRBD1 (5 bases). Between the trimmed V and J ends, which lost 4 bases and 8 bases, there was a span of 21 bases. The CDR3 is 15 residues long. Germline-derived CDR1 and CDR2 are SGDLS and YYNGEE. The CDR3 bases are TGTGCCAGCAGCAAACGAGCAGGACAAGGAGGGGGCTACACCTTC. Amino acid sequence: CASSKRAGQGGGYTF. The full variable domain, with the rest looked up from reference TRBV9 and TRBJ1-2, is DSGVTQTPKHLITATGQRVTLRCSPRSGDLSVYWYQQSLDQGLQFLIQYYNGEERAKGNILERFSAQQFPDLHSELNLSSLELGDSALYFCASSKRAGQGGGYTFGSGTRLTVV.

The chain links TRBV9 to TRBJ2-5; 8 positions match TRBD2. V lost 2 bases and J lost 2; bases outside the gene matches: 5. Germline V lookup: CDR1 SGDLS, CDR2 YYNGEE. CDR3 size: 15 residues. The CDR3: CASSVLASGQETQYF. The CDR3 nucleotides are TGTGCCAGCAGCGTCCTAGCTAGCGGGCAAGAGACCCAGTACTTC.

This clonotype was picked up many times. The chain uses TRBV9 and TRBJ2-7, with 9 bases identical to TRBD1. This CDR3 region has 15 residues. Germline loops: CDR1 SGDLS, CDR2 YYNGEE. V trimming: 6 bases; J trimming: 2 bases; junction bases outside the gene matches: 9. The CDR3 loop is CASTPGTGTTYEQYF. The CDR3 DNA reads as TGTGCCAGCACTCCCGGGACAGGGACCACCTACGAGCAGTACTTC.